This T cell receptor (beta chain) came from a study of CD8 T cells in ankylosing spondylitis. Study findings and constraints: Apparently characteristic of ankylosing spondylitis blood was a TCR beta motif (under ten highly homologous variants).

A note on this clonotype: Its antigen is undetermined.

The length of the CDR3 is 16 residues. Losses at the gene ends were 9 bases for V and 0 bases for J; bases not matched to a gene: 12. Per the germline V gene, CDR1 is ENHRY and CDR2 is SYGVKD. Making use of molecular barcodes, quantitative 5'-RACE generated TCR beta libraries. MiXCR was run by TCRdb on the 5' RACE reads, yielding one entry per CDR3 protein. The sample has some 840,000 distinct CDR3 sequences; about 10% are singletons. The V call is TRBV10-3, the J call TRBJ2-3; 7 positions match TRBD1. The sequence came from a male donor with ankylosing spondylitis. The sample comprised blood, either unsorted or a sorted T cell fraction (not recorded which). The CDR3 loop reads CAIDSGQISSTDTQYF. The CDR3 DNA sequence: TGTGCCATAGACTCGGGACAGATTTCTAGCACAGATACGCAGTATTTT.